One sample yielded the 23 T cell receptor beta chains listed below, sequenced in a study of shared clonotypes between healthy human individuals. The assay was immunoSEQ multiplex PCR, and TCRdb's table has in-frame clones only and misses some. This table has about 510,000 clones, 79% appearing once. Sample: PBMCs. The receptors were sampled from a woman in her forties in good health. Some clones in this sample may be carry-over from other donors' samples.

The count of this clone is one. This sequence joins TRBV28 and TRBJ2-7, with a weak D call TRBD1 (6 bases). The CDR3 is 16 residues long. V was trimmed by 6 bases and J by 0 bases, leaving 18 bases between them. Germline CDR1 MDHEN, CDR2 SYDVKM. The CDR3 bases are TGTGCCAGCAGACTCAGACTCCAAGGGGGCTCCTACGAGCAGTACTTC. This gives the protein CASRLRLQGGSYEQYF.

The gene calls are TRBV28 and TRBJ2-5, with D possibly being TRBD2 (7 bases). This CDR3 has 15 amino acids. CDR1 and CDR2 from the germline V gene are MDHEN and SYDVKM. V gave up 2 bases and J gave up 5 bases, with 15 bases separating them. CDR3 nucleotide sequence: TGTGCCAGCAGTTTAGGGGGGGCGCTTCGGGAGACCCAGTACTTC. This translates into CASSLGGALRETQYF.

The sample holds a few counts of this clone. This rearrangement joins TRBV19 to TRBJ1-2; D not certain. The germline gives CDR1 LNHDA, CDR2 SQIVND (reference sequence). V was cut by 7 bases and J by 7 bases, with 10 bases left in between. This CDR3 comprises 11 residues. CDR3 sequence: CASMGAGGYTF. CDR3 in DNA: TGTGCCAGTATGGGAGCGGGTGGCTACACCTTC.

The chain combines TRBV10-1 with TRBJ2-2, with D maybe TRBD1 (6 bases). The CDR3 contains 14 residues. The germline V gene encodes CDR1 WNHNN and CDR2 SYGVQD (reference sequence). The ends were cut back, 7 bases at V and 5 bases at J, with 14 bases in the middle. DNA of the CDR3: TGCGCCAGCACCACAGGGAGTGAGACCGGGGAGCTGTTTTTT. Translating gives CASTTGSETGELFF.

In the case of this clone: A read error is likely here: a far larger clone is one base away. The genes are TRBV7-9 and TRBJ1-3; TRBD1 is a possible D gene (6 bases). Per germline, CDR1 SEHNR and CDR2 FQNEAQ (reference sequence). With 7 bases removed from V and 0 bases from J, the gap between germline ends came to 16 bases. The CDR3 extends over 16 amino acids. CDR3 DNA sequence: TGTGCCAGCAACTCAGGGGCAGGGACCTCTGGAAACACCATATATTTT. Translation: CASNSGAGTSGNTIYF. The entire variable domain, with the rest obtained from reference TRBV7-9 and TRBJ1-3, is as follows: DTGVSQNPRHKITKRGQNVTFRCDPISEHNRLYWYRQTLGQGPEFLTYFQNEAQLEKSRLLSDRFSAERPKGSFSTLEIQRTEQGDSAMYLCASNSGAGTSGNTIYFGEGSWLTVV.

This clone turned up a few times. A much larger clone is a single base away; this may be a read error. Additional DNA sequences in this sample encode the identical CDR3. The V call is TRBV7-9, the J call TRBJ1-1; D unclear. The CDR3 runs to 13 residues. Looked up from germline, CDR1 is SEHNR and CDR2 is FQNEAQ (reference sequence). Trimming removed 1 base from V and 4 bases from J, with 7 bases in between. CDR3 bases: TGTGCCAGCAGCTTAGAAGGAGGCACTGAAGCTTTCTTT. Translated, it gives CASSLEGGTEAFF.

The gene calls are TRBV28 and TRBJ1-2, with 8 bases identical to TRBD1. This CDR3 contains 13 residues. The V gene end was trimmed by 5 bases and the J gene end by 8 bases; junction bases not matched to a gene: 7. Per the germline V gene, CDR1 is MDHEN and CDR2 is SYDVKM. The CDR3 is CASSDGTGPGYTF. The CDR3 DNA is TGTGCCAGCAGTGACGGGACAGGCCCCGGCTACACCTTC.

V usage is TRBV5-1 and J usage is TRBJ2-5, with 8 nucleotides matching TRBD1. V lost 9 bases, J lost 2 bases, and 9 bases stayed unmatched. Germline V lookup: CDR1 SGHRS, CDR2 YFSETQ. The CDR3 runs to 14 residues. Here the CDR3 reads CATAENRGQETQYF. The CDR3 coding sequence is TGCGCCACCGCCGAGAACAGGGGGCAAGAGACCCAGTACTTC.

The chain recombines TRBV28 with TRBJ1-5; TRBD1 might be the D (5 bases). V was cut by 1 base and J by 3 bases, with 10 bases left in between. Germline values: CDR1 MDHEN, CDR2 SYDVKM. This CDR3 has 15 residues. For the CDR3, the DNA is TGTGCCAGCAGTTTATCAGGGTTTATCAATCAGCCCCAGCATTTT. Its protein is CASSLSGFINQPQHF.

The chain combines TRBV5-6 with TRBJ2-1, with 10 bases lining up with TRBD2. From germline, CDR1 is SGHDT and CDR2 YYEEEE. Unmatched junction bases numbered 11, after V lost 5 bases and J lost 0 bases. The CDR3 covers 18 residues. Here the CDR3 reads CASRSAGTSASSYNEQFF. The CDR3 DNA reads TGTGCCAGCAGGTCCGCCGGGACTAGCGCCAGCTCCTACAATGAGCAGTTCTTC.

The rearrangement joins TRBV18 to TRBJ2-7; D gene unclear. Germline-derived CDR1 and CDR2 are KGHSH and LQKENI. V lost 3 bases, J lost 5 bases, and 11 bases lay in between. The CDR3 length is 13 residues. CDR3 sequence: CASSPSFGDEQYF. In DNA form, the CDR3 reads TGTGCCAGCTCACCTTCCTTTGGAGACGAGCAGTACTTC.

The gene calls are TRBV7-2 and TRBJ2-1; D tentatively reads TRBD1 or TRBD2 (5 bases each). The CDR3 totals 15 residues. Trimming shortened V by 5 bases and J by 10 bases, and 21 bases separated the two germline ends. Germline CDR1 SGHTA, CDR2 FQGNSA. DNA for the CDR3: TGTGCCAGCAGCCCCCGGGACCCGGGAAGAACCGAGCAGTTCTTC. Amino acid sequence: CASSPRDPGRTEQFF.

The V and J genes are TRBV7-9 and TRBJ2-5; D might be TRBD1 (5 bases). The CDR3 contains 15 residues. Between the trimmed V and J ends, which lost 4 bases and 2 bases, there was a span of 14 bases. Germline CDR1 reads SEHNR; CDR2 reads FQNEAQ (reference sequence). For the CDR3, the DNA is TGTGCCAGCAGCTCCCAGGGCTTGGGGCAAGAGACCCAGTACTTC. Amino acids: CASSSQGLGQETQYF.

J is TRBJ2-7 and V is TRBV30, with 8 nucleotides matching TRBD1. V shed 2 bases and J 2 bases; nucleotides not matched to a gene: 5. This CDR3 has 14 amino acids. Per the germline V gene, CDR1 is GTSNPN and CDR2 is SVGIG (reference sequence). CDR3 sequence (DNA): TGTGCCTGGAGTCGGGGGACAGGCGCCTACGAGCAGTACTTC. Protein: CAWSRGTGAYEQYF.

The chain carries TRBV11-2 and TRBJ2-2; weak D call: TRBD1 (5 bases). Trimming pared 2 bases from V and 3 bases from J, leaving 10 bases between. The CDR3 is 15 amino acids. Germline loops: CDR1 SGHAT, CDR2 FQNNGV. This CDR3 reads CASSLSQGYTGELFF. In nucleotides, the CDR3 is TGTGCCAGCAGCTTAAGTCAGGGTTACACCGGGGAGCTGTTTTTT.

This clone was recorded many times. The V call is TRBV28, the J call TRBJ1-4; D ambiguous. V lost 2 bases, J lost 5 bases, and 12 bases lay in between. Germline values: CDR1 MDHEN, CDR2 SYDVKM. The CDR3 runs 15 residues. The CDR3 reads CASSLPDDRNEKLFF. The CDR3 DNA sequence: TGTGCCAGCAGTTTACCCGACGACCGCAATGAAAAACTGTTTTTT.

The chain joins TRBV10-3 to TRBJ1-6, with TRBD1 as a possible D gene (5 bases). CDR3 size: 12 residues. Germline-derived CDR1 and CDR2 are ENHRY and SYGVKD. The V and J ends lost 6 bases and 10 bases respectively, with 10 bases between them. CDR3 in DNA: TGTGCCATCAGGGCAGGGAAATCACCCCTCCACTTT. Translating it yields CAIRAGKSPLHF.

This clone has only a few counts. V gene TRBV13 combines with J gene TRBJ1-1; D not resolved. Germline V gene lookup returns CDR1 PRHDT and CDR2 FYEKMQ (reference sequence). V shed 4 bases and J shed 7 bases, with 7 bases lying between them. The CDR3 runs 11 residues. The CDR3 spells CASSSRIEAFF. Here the CDR3 DNA reads TGTGCCAGCAGCTCCCGGATTGAAGCTTTCTTT.

At least ten counts were recorded for this clone. Germline is not matched at one junction end, which may reflect a read error. V and J are TRBV7-9 and TRBJ1-2; no clear D gene. Germline loops: CDR1 SEHNR, CDR2 FQNEAQ (reference sequence). There are 12 residues in the CDR3. CDR3 bases: TGTGCCAGCAGCTTAGGAGGGTTTTGGGCCCACTTC. It yields the protein CASSLGGFWAHF.

The V gene is TRBV5-8, the J gene TRBJ1-5; a weak D match, TRBD1 (5 bases). CDR1 SGHTS and CDR2 YDEGEE come from the germline V gene. Trimming took 4 bases from V and 6 from J, leaving 17 bases between them. CDR3 length: 15 amino acids. CDR3 bases: TGTGCCAGCAGCCCCGGGGCAGGGAATGGTCAGCCCCAGCATTTT. The encoded protein is CASSPGAGNGQPQHF.

This chain connects TRBV7-3 to TRBJ2-5, with D perhaps matching TRBD1 or TRBD2 (7 bases each). Germline V gene sequence: CDR1 SGHTA, CDR2 FQGTGA. This CDR3 contains 15 residues. V was cut by 5 bases and J by 5 bases, with 18 bases left in between. This chain's CDR3 is CASSPRGGESETQYF. CDR3 DNA: TGTGCCAGCAGCCCCAGGGGGGGAGAGTCGGAGACCCAGTACTTC.

The chain links TRBV9 to TRBJ2-1, with 8 bases matching TRBD2. CDR1 and CDR2 from the germline V gene are SGDLS and YYNGEE. The CDR3 is 17 amino acids. V trimming: 0 bases; J trimming: 0 bases; junction bases outside the gene matches: 5. The CDR3 nucleotides read TGTGCCAGCAGCGTAGCGGCCAGCGGGAGCTCCTACAATGAGCAGTTCTTC. Encoded protein: CASSVAASGSSYNEQFF.

This clone was seen a few times. The V call is TRBV7-9, the J call TRBJ2-1; the D gene is possibly TRBD1 (7 bases). CDR1 SEHNR and CDR2 FQNEAQ come from the germline V gene (reference sequence). The CDR3 is 18 residues long. Trimming pared 1 base from V and 6 bases from J, leaving 22 bases between. The CDR3 DNA sequence: TGTGCCAGCAGCTTAGTACCCTTTAGGGGGCTAGCGACCAATGAGCAGTTCTTC. The encoded protein is CASSLVPFRGLATNEQFF.